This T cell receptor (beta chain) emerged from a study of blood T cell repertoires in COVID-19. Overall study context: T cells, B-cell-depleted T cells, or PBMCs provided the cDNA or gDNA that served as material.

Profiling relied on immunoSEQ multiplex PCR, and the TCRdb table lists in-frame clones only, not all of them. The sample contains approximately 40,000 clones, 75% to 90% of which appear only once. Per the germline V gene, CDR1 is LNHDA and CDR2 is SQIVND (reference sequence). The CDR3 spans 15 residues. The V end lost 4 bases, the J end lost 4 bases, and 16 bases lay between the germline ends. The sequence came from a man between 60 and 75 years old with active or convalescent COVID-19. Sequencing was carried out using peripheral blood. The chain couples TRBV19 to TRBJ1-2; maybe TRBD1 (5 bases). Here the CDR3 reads CASSTSGLERYGYTF. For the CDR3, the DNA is TGTGCCAGTAGTACGTCAGGGTTAGAACGCTATGGCTACACCTTC.